Below are 27 T cell receptor beta chains sequenced from a single sample in a study of identical twins. Each CDR3 protein gets one entry after TCRdb re-called the 5' RACE reads with MiXCR. The repertoire consists of around 670,000 distinct CDR3 sequences, with 5.5% to 6.5% occurring once and the leading ten covering about 1.8%. The sample consisted of naive T cells sorted from blood. Receptor source: a man between 18 and 35 years old in good health.

This clonotype was found a few times. The chain uses TRBV4-1 and TRBJ2-2; D ambiguous. The germline V and J ends were trimmed by 4 bases and 0 bases, with 12 bases remaining between them. CDR1 is MGHRA and CDR2 is YSYEKL in the germline V gene. This CDR3 region has 16 residues. As DNA, the CDR3 is TGCGCCAGCAGCCGCCTTCCCAGTTCGAACACCGGGGAGCTGTTTTTT. Its protein product is CASSRLPSSNTGELFF.

This clonotype has a count of ten or more. The CDR3 sequence: CASSHPLDPPYNEQFF. As DNA, the CDR3 is TGTGCCAGCAGCCACCCCCTGGACCCCCCATACAATGAGCAGTTCTTC. The chain joins TRBV7-9 to TRBJ2-1; D remains unclear. Trimming stripped 5 bases from V and 4 bases from J, with 18 bases between. Germline CDR1 is SEHNR and CDR2 is FQNEAQ (reference sequence). CDR3 length equals 16 residues.

This clonotype has only a few counts. The chain recombines TRBV24-1 with TRBJ2-1, with TRBD2 as a possible D gene (5 bases). The CDR3 is 16 residues long. V lost 1 base, J lost 4 bases, and 13 bases lay in between. The germline gives CDR1 KGHDR, CDR2 SFDVKD. This CDR3 is CATSDFGGRGYNEQFF. CDR3 DNA: TGTGCCACCAGTGATTTCGGAGGAAGAGGTTACAATGAGCAGTTCTTC.

At least ten counts were recorded for this clonotype. The rearrangement joins TRBV20-1 to TRBJ2-3; 12 nucleotides match TRBD2. The V and J ends lost 3 bases and 1 base, in that order; junction bases with no gene match: 5. This CDR3 spans 16 amino acids. Germline V gene data show CDR1 as DFQATT and CDR2 as SNEGSKA (reference sequence). Written as DNA, the CDR3 is TGCAGTGCTAGTACTAGCGGGAGGTCTGGCACAGATACGCAGTATTTT. Its translation: CSASTSGRSGTDTQYF.

V gene TRBV4-1 combines with J gene TRBJ2-3; D remains unclear. Trimming left V 4 bases short and J 6 bases short, with 8 bases between. Germline loops: CDR1 MGHRA, CDR2 YSYEKL. CDR3 length: 12 amino acids. Here the CDR3 reads CASSPSKDTQYF. CDR3 DNA sequence: TGCGCCAGCAGCCCCTCGAAGGATACGCAGTATTTT.

Ten or more counts support this clonotype. The genes are TRBV12-3 or TRBV12-4 and TRBJ2-7; D is undetermined. The CDR3 has 13 amino acids. The V end was cut by 2 bases, the J end by 6 bases, with 11 bases between. For the CDR3, the DNA is TGTGCCAGCAGTTTACTAACCGGATCCGAGCAGTACTTC. It encodes CASSLLTGSEQYF.

Many counts were recorded for this clonotype. CDR3 region: CASSLWSTGQTYEQYF. The CDR3 DNA reads TGCGCCAGCAGCCTTTGGTCTACAGGGCAGACCTACGAGCAGTACTTC. The rearrangement links TRBV4-3 to TRBJ2-7, with a possible D match to TRBD1 (6 bases). Germline CDR1 is LGHNA and CDR2 is YSLEER. Trimming stripped 4 bases from V and 2 bases from J, with 18 bases between. CDR3 length: 16 residues.

The chain combines TRBV5-1 with TRBJ2-1; 10 bases are a match to TRBD2. The CDR3 totals 16 residues. CDR1 SGHRS and CDR2 YFSETQ come from the germline V gene. J gave up 5 bases and V 3 bases, and 8 bases lay outside the gene matches. CDR3 DNA: TGCGCCAGCAGCTCCCCCGGGACTAGCGAAAACAATGAGCAGTTCTTC. Protein sequence: CASSSPGTSENNEQFF.

This clonotype appeared many times. The V call is TRBV20-1, the J call TRBJ2-7; TRBD2 aligns across 8 bases. Germline CDR1 and CDR2: DFQATT and SNEGSKA (reference sequence). The CDR3 runs 11 residues. With 8 bases clipped from V and 2 bases from J, the junction kept 2 bases outside the gene matches. This CDR3 reads CSIAGTYEQYF. The CDR3 coding sequence is TGCAGTATAGCGGGGACCTACGAGCAGTACTTC.

The sample holds a few counts of this clonotype. The chain combines TRBV15 with TRBJ2-6; 11 nucleotides align to TRBD1. This CDR3 is built from 19 residues. The trim removed 0 bases at V and 2 bases at J, leaving 6 bases unmatched. The germline gives CDR1 LNHNV, CDR2 YYDKDF (reference sequence). The CDR3 region has the DNA TGTGCCACCAGCAGAGATTTATCGGGACAGGGGGCTGGGGCCAACGTCCTGACTTTC. It encodes CATSRDLSGQGAGANVLTF.

The sample holds many counts of this clonotype. J is TRBJ2-2 and V is TRBV9; D remains unclear. Germline V lookup: CDR1 SGDLS, CDR2 YYNGEE. The V gene lost 1 base and the J gene lost 6 bases, with 4 bases spanning the gap. The CDR3 has 12 amino acids. The CDR3 is CASSVSAGELFF. CDR3 nucleotides: TGTGCCAGCAGCGTATCGGCCGGGGAGCTGTTTTTT.

The chain recombines TRBV4-2 with TRBJ2-2, with D possibly being TRBD1 or TRBD2 (6 bases each). The CDR3 has 18 amino acids. Trimming pared 0 bases from V and 6 bases from J, leaving 20 bases between. CDR1 is LGHNA and CDR2 is YNFKEQ in the germline V gene. This CDR3 is CASSQEGVGGAPPGELFF. The CDR3, as DNA: TGTGCCAGCAGCCAAGAAGGGGTCGGGGGCGCCCCTCCCGGGGAGCTGTTTTTT.

This clonotype was observed a few times. This chain links TRBV27 with TRBJ1-2, with 12 bases aligning to TRBD1. CDR1 is MNHEY, CDR2 SMNVEV, per germline (reference sequence). The CDR3 has 16 residues. The junction had 9 bases not matched to a gene; V was cut back by 6 bases and J by 4 bases. CDR3 loop: CASSAGTGGVGYGYTF. The CDR3 nucleotides are TGTGCCAGCAGCGCCGGGACAGGGGGCGTCGGCTATGGCTACACCTTC.

This clonotype was picked up many times. The CDR3: CAISVSEQNTEAFF. The DNA for the CDR3 is TGTGCCATCAGTGTATCAGAGCAGAACACTGAAGCTTTCTTT. V usage is TRBV10-3 and J usage is TRBJ1-1; D call uncertain. The V end lost 4 bases, the J end lost 1 base, and 10 bases lay between the germline ends. Germline-derived CDR1 and CDR2 are ENHRY and SYGVKD. The CDR3 has 14 residues.

This clonotype was observed many times. V is TRBV25-1 and J is TRBJ2-2, with D hard to call. This CDR3 contains 16 residues. V gave up 2 bases and J gave up 0 bases, with 10 bases separating them. Germline V gene data show CDR1 as MGHDK and CDR2 as SYGVNS. As DNA, the CDR3 is TGTGCCAGCAGTGAAGGCGGCAACGCGAACACCGGGGAGCTGTTTTTT. This encodes CASSEGGNANTGELFF.

The chain recombines TRBV20-1 with TRBJ2-1, with TRBD1 identical over 9 bases. V shed 6 bases, J shed 15 bases, and the junction held 15 bases outside the gene matches. Germline loops: CDR1 DFQATT, CDR2 SNEGSKA (reference sequence). CDR3 size: 13 residues. CDR3 sequence: CSASRGTGISPFF. The CDR3, as DNA: TGCAGTGCGTCGAGGGGGACAGGGATATCACCGTTCTTC.

The genes are TRBV28 and TRBJ2-7; D might be TRBD1 or TRBD2, each matching 6 bases. The V end was cut by 6 bases, the J end by 2 bases, with 11 bases between. This CDR3 region has 13 residues. CDR1 and CDR2 (germline): MDHEN, SYDVKM. The CDR3 nucleotides are TGTGCCAGCAGCCCGGGGGCTACCTACGAGCAGTACTTC. Protein: CASSPGATYEQYF.

The J gene is TRBJ1-1, the V gene TRBV12-3 or TRBV12-4, with D unclear. V was cut by 2 bases and J by 0 bases, with 7 bases left in between. The CDR3 is 14 amino acids. CDR3 in DNA: TGTGCCAGCAGTTTACCAGCTTTGAACACTGAAGCTTTCTTT. Translating it yields CASSLPALNTEAFF.

The gene calls are TRBV11-3 and TRBJ2-1; 7 bases map to TRBD1. CDR1 and CDR2 from the germline V gene are SGHNT and YENEEA. The length of the CDR3 is 16 residues. The V segment lost 1 base and the J segment 1 base; nucleotides outside the gene matches: 4. DNA of the CDR3: TGTGCCAGCAGCTTAGCGGACAGGCTATCCTACAATGAGCAGTTCTTC. This encodes CASSLADRLSYNEQFF.

This clonotype appeared a few times. The gene calls are TRBV28 and TRBJ2-4; D tentatively reads TRBD1 or TRBD2 (5 bases each). CDR3 length: 20 residues. Trimming cost V 6 bases and J 1 base, with 28 bases left between them. Germline assignment: CDR1 MDHEN and CDR2 SYDVKM. This CDR3 reads CASRTNWGRESRQAKNIQYF. CDR3 nucleotide sequence: TGTGCCAGCAGGACCAATTGGGGCAGGGAGAGTCGACAGGCCAAAAACATTCAGTACTTC.

This clonotype was counted many times. A junction boundary mismatches the germline segment, possibly from a read error. This rearrangement joins TRBV12-3 or TRBV12-4 to TRBJ1-1; 8 bases match TRBD1. The CDR3 consists of 14 residues. Written as DNA, the CDR3 is TGTGCCAGCAGCTTAGGACAGGGATCCACTGAAGCTTTCTTT. Its protein product is CASSLGQGSTEAFF.

This clonotype was counted only a few times. This chain links TRBV6-1 with TRBJ2-5; D may be TRBD1 or TRBD2 (5 bases each). The CDR3 length is 14 residues. CDR1 and CDR2 (germline): MNHNS, SASEGT. V gave up 6 bases and J gave up 1 base, with 12 bases separating them. The CDR3 sequence is CASRRRDLQETQYF. CDR3 DNA sequence: TGTGCCAGCAGACGTCGGGACCTCCAAGAGACCCAGTACTTC.

This clonotype was detected many times. The rearrangement joins TRBV5-1 to TRBJ2-7; 14 bases align to TRBD2. V dropped 3 bases and J dropped 5; count of bases not matched to a gene: 7. In germline, CDR1 is SGHRS, CDR2 YFSETQ. There are 16 residues in the CDR3. This CDR3 reads CASSYPGLAGENEQYF. As DNA, the CDR3 is TGCGCCAGCAGCTATCCGGGACTAGCGGGAGAGAACGAGCAGTACTTC.

V usage is TRBV18 and J usage is TRBJ2-1; no firm D call. Germline assignment: CDR1 KGHSH and CDR2 LQKENI. V was shortened by 3 bases and J by 5 bases, with 17 bases between the two germline ends. The CDR3 totals 16 residues. CDR3 nucleotides: TGTGCCAGCTCACCTCTTCCGGCCCAAGGCCACAATGAGCAGTTCTTC. Translating it yields CASSPLPAQGHNEQFF.

This clonotype was counted at least ten times. This rearrangement joins TRBV12-3 or TRBV12-4 to TRBJ2-3, with TRBD1 matching over 7 bases. The CDR3 runs to 14 residues. Trimming took 6 bases from V and 2 from J; bases not matched to a gene: 5. The chain's CDR3 is CASSLDRVTDTQYF. CDR3 DNA: TGTGCCAGCAGCCTCGACAGGGTCACAGATACGCAGTATTTT.

V usage is TRBV12-5 and J usage is TRBJ2-7, with D tentatively TRBD2 (6 bases). The CDR3 has 13 residues. V lost 5 bases to trimming and J lost 3 bases, with 11 bases between them. Per the germline V gene, CDR1 is LGHNT and CDR2 is FRNRAP. CDR3 in DNA: TGTGCTAGTGGTGTTAGCGGTTACTACGAGCAGTACTTC. Residues: CASGVSGYYEQYF.

The chain has TRBV20-1 and TRBJ1-2; no clear D. V was clipped by 3 bases and J by 6 bases, with 8 bases between them. The CDR3 sequence is 11 residues long. Germline V lookup: CDR1 DFQATT, CDR2 SNEGSKA (reference sequence). The CDR3 DNA follows: TGCAGTGCTAGTCCTACAGATGGCTACACCTTC. It is translated as CSASPTDGYTF.